The 4 T cell receptor beta chains presented below share a single source sample, sequenced in a study of T-cell reconstitution after alpha-beta-depleted transplantation in children. As it was prepared, the TCRbeta library received unique molecular identifiers. Using its own MiXCR run on the PCR reads, TCRdb lists one record per CDR3 protein. The profile shows fewer than 550,000 distinct CDR3 sequences, around 10% of them singletons. The sequenced sample was PBMCs, mostly from graft donor cells, obtained 180 days after TCRalphabeta/CD19-depleted stem cell transplant. These receptors all stem from a female patient aged 2-15 years who had a stem cell transplant for aplastic anemia, so the T cells may come from the graft donor.

The CDR3 region has the DNA TGTGCCAGCAGCTACGGACTAGCGGGGGCCGACGAGCAGTACTTC. This codes for CASSYGLAGADEQYF. The V call is TRBV11-3, the J call TRBJ2-7, with 13 bases that match TRBD2. V dropped 4 bases and J dropped 5; count of bases not matched to a gene: 5. CDR3 length equals 15 residues. CDR1 and CDR2 from the germline V gene are SGHNT and YENEEA. Full variable domain (remainder filled in from reference TRBV11-3 and TRBJ2-7): EAGVVQSPRYKIIEKKQPVAFWCNPISGHNTLYWYLQNLGQGPELLIRYENEEAVDDSQLPKDRFSAERLKGVDSTLKIQPAELGDSAVYLCASSYGLAGADEQYFGPGTRLTVT.

The chain links TRBV28 to TRBJ2-1; 7 bases agree with TRBD2. Per the germline V gene, CDR1 is MDHEN and CDR2 is SYDVKM. This CDR3 is 15 amino acids long. J was trimmed by 7 bases and V by 7 bases; bases with no gene match: 13. CDR3 loop: CASTRVGGPVNEQFF. CDR3 DNA: TGTGCCAGCACCCGGGTGGGAGGGCCAGTTAATGAGCAGTTCTTC.

A few counts support this clonotype. A read error may produce the germline difference seen at one junction end. The V and J genes are TRBV7-8 and TRBJ1-5; the D is unclear. CDR1 and CDR2 from the germline V gene are SGHVS and FQNEAQ. The CDR3 runs 16 residues. The CDR3 spells CASSLGRLISHQPQHF. The CDR3 nucleotides are TGTGCCAGCAGCTTAGGACGACTGATTAGCCATCAGCCCCAGCATTTT.

This clonotype was found a few times. The chain employs TRBV23-1 and TRBJ1-4; maybe TRBD1 (5 bases). TRBV23-1 is identified as an open reading frame with a role that is uncertain. The CDR3 consists of 12 residues. The V end lost 6 bases, the J end lost 8 bases, and 10 bases lay between the germline ends. The CDR3 loop is CASSPKGEKLFF. CDR3 coding DNA: TGCGCCAGCAGCCCGAAGGGGGAAAAACTGTTTTTT.